This TCR beta chain was found in a study of blood T cells in healthy people across ages (dated by TCRdb to about 2015). Looking at the study overall: In model experiments, roughly one uniquely barcoded TCR beta cDNA molecule per two T cells was captured by template switching. Using deep sequencing normalized with unique cDNA molecular identifiers, the study measured how TCR beta repertoire diversity changes with age. The donors were split into four age groups: young (average 16 years), middle-aged (39), aged (approximately 60) and long-lived (approximately 80). To avoid experimental bias, donors of different ages were spread randomly across the sequencing lanes. Two additional independent replicas of 1 million unique cDNA reads from the same blood draw were analyzed for two donors (one aged 18 to 30 and one aged 80 or older).

The CDR3 numbers 12 residues from cysteine through phenylalanine. The only DNA kept is the CDR3, 36 bases in frame from the first base. From a lookup of the germline V gene, CDR1 and CDR2 are SGHTA and FQGNSA. The approximately 41 donors, aged 6 to 90 years, were systemically healthy Caucasian individuals from Russia. Each donor gave 8 to 10 milliliters of peripheral blood, collected into EDTA-treated Vacutainer tubes. PBMCs were isolated by Ficoll-Paque density-gradient centrifugation, with at least 7 million obtained per sample. Trizol reagent was used to extract total RNA from the PBMCs, yielding at least 5.5 micrograms per sample. For every donor, flow cytometry on a PBMC aliquot measured the percentage of naive CD45RAhigh/CD27high T cells. Beyond this particular receptor, the publication reports: Observed TCR beta diversity per million T cells fell roughly linearly with age, and a significant reduction was already apparent by age approximately 41. The percentage of naive T cells measured by flow cytometry correlated strongly with observed TCR beta diversity. Compared with the aged group, more naive CD4+ T cells, fewer expanded clones and increased TCR diversity were shown by the long-lived group, suggesting age selection. Conclusive comparison of naive and antigen-experienced compartments was prevented by the profiling of bulk unsorted PBMCs. Because donor CMV infection status was unknown, age-related changes in expanded clonotypes were potentially confounded. Estimates of total diversity from one million sequenced T cells were regarded as lower bounds and underestimates.

Libraries came from 5' RACE. Data came from an Illumina HiSeq 2500. The second PCR ran for about 7 to 11 cycles and used a J-beta primer mix along with a sample-barcoded 5' primer. Each TCR beta cDNA molecule received a unique molecular identifier from a template-switch 5' adaptor carrying 12 random nucleotides. Each sample yielded at least 2.5 million CDR3-containing paired-end reads. All of the RNA was converted into first-strand cDNA using the Mint cDNA synthesis kit, with a TRBC-specific oligonucleotide serving as the primer. After uracil-DNA glycosylase treatment, a first 18-cycle PCR used universal primers M1SS and BC2_uni_R on all cDNA. Regarding the original processing steps: For normalization, 1 million high-quality reads were randomly selected from each sample, with every read carrying a distinct molecular identifier. Instead of being binned into consensus sequences, reads that shared molecular identifiers were thrown out. CDR3 identification, clonotype clustering and error correction used MiTCR with a Q25 quality threshold and the strictest error-elimination algorithm. A nonparametric unseen species model using Euler transformation provided a lower-bound estimate of total TCR beta diversity. TCRdb took the public reads, trimmed them with fastp at Q25, ran MiXCR for clone calling and kept in-frame beta chains. Rows are combined by CDR3 protein, so each entry shows the most common genes and DNA. The V and J calls and clone size come from TCRdb's table, not from the authors' own analysis. The table for this sample lists under 1 million distinct CDR3 sequences; under 55% of them were counted only once. Roughly a fifth of the sample comes from the top ten.

On this clonotype: Its antigen is currently not known. One end of the junction fails to match germline, which may point to a read error.

The origin of this receptor is a man in his fifties or sixties in good health. The rearranged chain carries TRBV7-2 and TRBJ2-3, with TRBD2 as a weak D call on 6 bases. The specimen was blood. The DNA sequence is TGTGCCGGCAGCTTATTAGGACTATCGCAGTATTTT. Its product reads: CAGSLLGLSQYF.